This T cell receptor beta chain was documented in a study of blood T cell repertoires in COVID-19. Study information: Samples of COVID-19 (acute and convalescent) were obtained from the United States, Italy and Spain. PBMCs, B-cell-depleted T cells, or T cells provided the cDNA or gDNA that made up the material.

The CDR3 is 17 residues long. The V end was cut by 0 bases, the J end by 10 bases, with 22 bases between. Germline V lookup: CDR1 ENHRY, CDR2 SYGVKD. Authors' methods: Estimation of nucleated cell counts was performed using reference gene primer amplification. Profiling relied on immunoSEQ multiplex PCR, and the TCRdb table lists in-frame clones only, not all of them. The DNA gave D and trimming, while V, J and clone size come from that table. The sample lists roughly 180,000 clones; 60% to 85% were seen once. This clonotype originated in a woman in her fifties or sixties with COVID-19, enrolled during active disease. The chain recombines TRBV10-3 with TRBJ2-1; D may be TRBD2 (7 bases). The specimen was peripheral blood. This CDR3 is CAISESGPRGALGEQFF. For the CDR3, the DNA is TGTGCCATCAGTGAGTCAGGCCCCCGGGGGGCCTTAGGGGAGCAGTTCTTC.